Following are 15 T cell receptor beta chains from one sample sequenced in a study of graft-versus-host responses after intestinal transplantation. Only in-frame clones appear in the TCRdb table, and some are missing; sequencing was by immunoSEQ multiplex PCR. The sample shows about 92,000 clones, roughly 87% of them seen only once. Their recognized antigens are unknown. The sample in question was unstimulated CD8+ T cells sorted from spleen or lymph node cells, obtained before intestinal transplant. All receptors derive from a human donor who received an intestinal transplant.

CDR3 in amino acids: CASRETSTDTQYF. The CDR3 DNA sequence: TGCGCCAGCAGGGAGACTAGCACAGATACGCAGTATTTT. This chain uses TRBV5-1 with TRBJ2-3; D call uncertain. The CDR3 loop spans 13 amino acids. The V and J ends lost 5 bases and 0 bases respectively, with 7 bases between them. The V gene's germline CDR1 is SGHRS and CDR2 YFSETQ.

This clone was seen just once. The same CDR3 also results from other DNA sequences found in this sample. V and J are TRBV5-6 and TRBJ2-7; no firm D call. The CDR3 sequence is 11 residues long. Germline assignment: CDR1 SGHDT and CDR2 YYEEEE. The V end was cut by 0 bases, the J end by 4 bases, with 2 bases between. The CDR3 is CASSLGYEQYF. CDR3 DNA sequence: TGTGCCAGCAGCTTGGGGTACGAGCAGTACTTC.

The chain uses TRBV7-7 and TRBJ2-7; D is perhaps TRBD2 (5 bases). Trimming shortened V by 1 base and J by 0 bases, and 10 bases separated the two germline ends. This CDR3 is 15 amino acids long. Germline CDR1 and CDR2: SSHAT and FNYEAQ (reference sequence). CDR3 nucleotides: TGTGCCAGCAGCTTAGGGCCAGGACTCTCCTACGAGCAGTACTTC. Encoded protein: CASSLGPGLSYEQYF.

This chain uses TRBV7-8 with TRBJ2-7, with 8 nucleotides matching TRBD2. Germline assignment: CDR1 SGHVS and CDR2 FQNEAQ. The length of the CDR3 is 15 residues. With 5 bases clipped from V and 2 bases from J, the junction kept 8 bases outside the gene matches. This chain's CDR3 is CASSVSSGLTYEQYF. The CDR3 nucleotides are TGTGCCAGCAGCGTATCTAGCGGGCTTACCTACGAGCAGTACTTC. The whole variable domain, filled in from reference TRBV7-8 and TRBJ2-7, reads GAGVSQSPRYKVAKRGQDVALRCDPISGHVSLFWYQQALGQGPEFLTYFQNEAQLDKSGLPSDRFFAERPEGSVSTLKIQRTQQEDSAVYLCASSVSSGLTYEQYFGPGTRLTVT.

As regards this clone: The sample holds other DNA sequences that translate to the same CDR3. V usage is TRBV7-9 and J usage is TRBJ2-5, with no clear D. This CDR3 comprises 13 residues. CDR1 and CDR2 (germline): SEHNR, FQNEAQ (reference sequence). V shed 1 base and J shed 3 bases, with 6 bases lying between them. The CDR3 nucleotides read TGTGCCAGCAGCTTAGTTCTAAAAGAGACCCAGTACTTC. It codes for CASSLVLKETQYF. The full variable domain, rest sourced from reference TRBV7-9 and TRBJ2-5, is DTGVSQNPRHKITKRGQNVTFRCDPISEHNRLYWYRQTLGQGPEFLTYFQNEAQLEKSRLLSDRFSAERPKGSFSTLEIQRTEQGDSAMYLCASSLVLKETQYFGPGTRLLVL.

This chain connects TRBV27 to TRBJ1-6, with 10 bases aligning to TRBD1. The CDR3 extends over 14 amino acids. Germline values: CDR1 MNHEY, CDR2 SMNVEV (reference sequence). Losses at the gene ends were 7 bases for V and 14 bases for J; bases not matched to a gene: 11. CDR3 sequence: CASKAGQGISTLHF. In nucleotides, the CDR3 is TGTGCCAGCAAGGCGGGACAGGGGATTTCGACCCTCCACTTT.

This sequence joins TRBV25-1 and TRBJ1-2, with 11 bases identical to TRBD1. The germline gives CDR1 MGHDK, CDR2 SYGVNS. V lost 2 bases to trimming and J lost 7 bases; unmatched junction nucleotides: 6. The CDR3 extends over 15 amino acids. DNA of the CDR3: TGTGCCAGCAGTGAAGTGGGGACAGGGGGTTCTGGCTACACCTTC. It encodes CASSEVGTGGSGYTF.

This clone was recorded once. The junction departs from the called germline gene at one end, perhaps through a read error. The chain is built from TRBV5-3 and TRBJ1-2; no clear D gene. TRBV5-3 is flagged as an ORF with uncertain function. The CDR3 has 15 residues. The CDR3 nucleotides are TGTGCCAGCAGCTCTGGTGACATCCTTAACTATGGCTACACCTTC. Its protein product is CASSSGDILNYGYTF.

This clone was detected only once. The rearrangement links TRBV6-5 to TRBJ1-1, with D hard to call. Germline CDR1 is MNHEY and CDR2 is SVGAGI. Trimming left V 0 bases short and J 9 bases short, with 14 bases between. The CDR3 contains 14 residues. The CDR3 sequence: CASSYSEAGRQAFF. The CDR3 region has the DNA TGTGCCAGCAGTTACTCGGAGGCAGGCCGGCAAGCTTTCTTT.

The count of this clone is one. This chain uses TRBV2 with TRBJ1-1, with 8 bases aligning to TRBD1. CDR1 is SNHLY and CDR2 is FYNNEI in the germline V gene. The J segment lost 5 bases and the V segment lost 5 bases, leaving 10 bases of the junction unmatched. This CDR3 has 15 amino acids. The CDR3 here is CASSNIGQGGTEAFF. The CDR3 DNA sequence: TGTGCCAGCAGTAATATAGGACAGGGTGGGACTGAAGCTTTCTTT.

This clone has only one observation. The V call is TRBV15, the J call TRBJ2-3; D might be TRBD1 (5 bases). Trimming pared 0 bases from V and 4 bases from J, leaving 11 bases between. From germline, CDR1 is LNHNV and CDR2 YYDKDF (reference sequence). The CDR3 length is 15 residues. The CDR3 region is CATSRDRQGADTQYF. Written as DNA, the CDR3 is TGTGCCACCAGCAGAGATAGGCAGGGCGCAGATACGCAGTATTTT.

The gene calls are TRBV5-4 and TRBJ2-7; D might be TRBD1 or TRBD2, each matching 5 bases. V shed 2 bases and J shed 2 bases, with 8 bases lying between them. CDR3 length: 13 residues. Germline V gives CDR1 SGHNT, CDR2 YYREEE (reference sequence). CDR3 DNA sequence: TGTGCCAGCAGCTTTCGGGGCACCTACGAGCAGTACTTC. Its translation: CASSFRGTYEQYF. Together with reference TRBV5-4 and TRBJ2-7, the CDR3 gives the full variable domain: ETGVTQSPTHLIKTRGQQVTLRCSSQSGHNTVSWYQQALGQGPQFIFQYYREEENGRGNFPPRFSGLQFPNYSSELNVNALELDDSALYLCASSFRGTYEQYFGPGTRLTVT.

This clone was observed once. One junction end does not reproduce the germline sequence, and a read error may be involved. The V gene is TRBV6-5, the J gene TRBJ2-2; a possible D gene is TRBD2 (6 bases). This CDR3 is built from 16 residues. Looked up from germline, CDR1 is MNHEY and CDR2 is SVGAGI. This CDR3 reads CASSYSKGEEDRGAVF. The CDR3 DNA reads TGTGCCAGCAGTTACTCGAAAGGGGAGGAAGACCGGGGAGCTGTTTTT.

The chain links TRBV6-5 to TRBJ2-5; possible D gene TRBD1, 6 bases. Germline CDR1 reads MNHEY; CDR2 reads SVGAGI. Trimming cost V 0 bases and J 4 bases, with 12 bases left between them. This CDR3 is 15 amino acids long. The CDR3 protein is CASSYSSGGRETQYF. In DNA, the CDR3 is TGTGCCAGCAGTTACTCTAGTGGGGGCCGAGAGACCCAGTACTTC.

This chain uses TRBV11-1 with TRBJ2-7; D not certain. V lost 6 bases, J lost 2 bases, and 8 bases lay in between. There are 12 residues in the CDR3. Germline CDR1 reads SGHAT; CDR2 reads FQDESV (reference sequence). In DNA form, the CDR3 reads TGTGCCAGCAGTGTGGGGACCTACGAGCAGTACTTC. Its translation: CASSVGTYEQYF.